One sample yielded the 28 T cell receptor beta chains listed below, sequenced in a study of Ad26.COV2.S vaccination and SARS-CoV-2 variants. Treatment in this sample: some 20 received Ad26.COV2.S at low or high dose, single or two shots; about 5 received placebo; per-sample allocation not given. Day 63 after the first vaccine or placebo injection was the time point for sampling. The assay was immunoSEQ multiplex PCR, and TCRdb's table has in-frame clones only and misses some. The sample consists of about 370,000 clones, about 88% of them appearing once. The specimen comprised peripheral blood, sampled in a trial of Ad26.COV2.S vaccine versus placebo. These TCRs come from a person between 18 and 65 years old who received the Ad26.COV2.S COVID-19 vaccine or a placebo.

This sequence joins TRBV5-4 and TRBJ2-4, with 9 nucleotides matching TRBD1. This CDR3 spans 15 amino acids. The germline V gene has CDR1 SGHNT and CDR2 YYREEE (reference sequence). With 3 bases clipped from V and 5 bases from J, the junction kept 6 bases outside the gene matches. CDR3 in DNA: TGTGCCAGCAGCTCGGACAGGGGCTTGGAAAACATTCAGTACTTC. Amino acids: CASSSDRGLENIQYF.

The V and J genes are TRBV11-2 and TRBJ1-1; no clear D. Germline V gene lookup returns CDR1 SGHAT and CDR2 FQNNGV. Trimming removed 3 bases at V and 0 bases at J, with 8 bases between. The CDR3 is 14 residues long. The CDR3 loop reads CASSLEGMNTEAFF. The CDR3, as DNA: TGTGCCAGCAGCTTGGAGGGAATGAACACTGAAGCTTTCTTT. Based on the CDR3 plus reference TRBV11-2 and TRBJ1-1, the full variable domain is EAGVAQSPRYKIIEKRQSVAFWCNPISGHATLYWYQQILGQGPKLLIQFQNNGVVDDSQLPKDRFSAERLKGVDSTLKIQPAKLEDSAVYLCASSLEGMNTEAFFGQGTRLTVV.

CDR3 coding DNA: TGTGCCAGCCGTCGCGTTGAGACCCAGTACTTC. Its translation is CASRRVETQYF. The chain employs TRBV2 and TRBJ2-5; no definite D call. Germline values: CDR1 SNHLY, CDR2 FYNNEI. This CDR3 contains 11 residues. V was cut by 8 bases and J by 5 bases, with 9 bases left in between.

V usage is TRBV2 and J usage is TRBJ2-1; 7 bases fit TRBD2. Germline CDR1 is SNHLY and CDR2 is FYNNEI. After removal of 2 bases from V and 0 bases from J, the junction contained 1 base not matched to a gene. The CDR3 runs to 15 residues. In DNA form, the CDR3 reads TGTGCCAGCAGTGAAACTAGCGACTCCTACAATGAGCAGTTCTTC. It specifies CASSETSDSYNEQFF.

This clone was seen more than once but under ten times. This chain uses TRBV19 with TRBJ1-5; D is uncertain. The V gene's germline CDR1 is LNHDA and CDR2 SQIVND (reference sequence). Trimming took off 3 bases at V and 6 bases at J, with 6 bases between the two ends. The CDR3 consists of 12 residues. The CDR3 bases are TGTGCCAGTAGTATCTTGGGTCAGCCCCAGCATTTT. Protein product: CASSILGQPQHF.

The J gene is TRBJ1-5, the V gene TRBV7-9; possibly TRBD1 for D (6 bases). In germline, CDR1 is SEHNR, CDR2 FQNEAQ (reference sequence). Trimming removed 5 bases from V and 3 bases from J, with 11 bases in between. This CDR3 is 14 amino acids long. The CDR3: CASSRGGTNQPQHF. CDR3 bases: TGTGCCAGCAGCCGAGGGGGAACCAATCAGCCCCAGCATTTT.

This clone occurred a few times. The chain joins TRBV30 to TRBJ2-2, with 7 bases aligning to TRBD2. The CDR3 runs to 15 residues. Losses at the gene ends were 0 bases for V and 8 bases for J; bases not matched to a gene: 9. The germline gives CDR1 GTSNPN, CDR2 SVGIG (reference sequence). The DNA for the CDR3 is TGTGCCTGGAGTGTACTGTTAGCGGGTCAGGGGGAGCTGTTTTTT. Its translation: CAWSVLLAGQGELFF.

This rearrangement joins TRBV15 to TRBJ2-3, with TRBD1 as a possible D gene (5 bases). CDR1 and CDR2 (germline): LNHNV, YYDKDF (reference sequence). The CDR3 totals 14 residues. With 4 bases removed from V and 1 base from J, the gap between germline ends came to 9 bases. The CDR3 sequence: CATSKDIRTDTQYF. The CDR3 DNA reads as TGTGCCACCAGCAAGGACATTCGCACAGATACGCAGTATTTT. The full variable domain, completed using reference TRBV15 and TRBJ2-3, is DAMVIQNPRYQVTQFGKPVTLSCSQTLNHNVMYWYQQKSSQAPKLLFHYYDKDFNNEADTPDNFQSRRPNTSFCFLDIRSPGLGDTAMYLCATSKDIRTDTQYFGPGTRLTVL.

This clone was observed a single time. The chain combines TRBV11-2 with TRBJ1-6, with D perhaps TRBD1 (5 bases). Germline CDR1 and CDR2: SGHAT and FQNNGV. This CDR3 comprises 14 residues. Deletions cut 5 bases from V and 10 bases from J, with 15 bases between. The CDR3 loop is CASSRGTGNSPLHF. CDR3 bases: TGTGCCAGCAGCCGCGGTACAGGCAACTCACCCCTCCACTTT.

This sequence joins TRBV28 and TRBJ2-2; D unclear. CDR3 length equals 13 residues. Trimming cost V 8 bases and J 0 bases, with 7 bases left between them. CDR1 is MDHEN, CDR2 SYDVKM, per germline. The CDR3 DNA reads as TGTGCCAGCGCAACAGCGAACACCGGGGAGCTGTTTTTT. This codes for CASATANTGELFF.

This chain links TRBV5-1 with TRBJ2-3; 7 bases fit TRBD1. With V trimmed by 4 bases and J by 6 bases, 8 bases remained unmatched. The CDR3 sequence is 14 residues long. Germline assignment: CDR1 SGHRS and CDR2 YFSETQ. Written as DNA, the CDR3 is TGCGCCAGCAGCAAGGGGGCGAGCTCGGATACGCAGTATTTT. Translating it yields CASSKGASSDTQYF.

V gene TRBV7-9 combines with J gene TRBJ1-1; maybe TRBD1 (6 bases). Germline V lookup: CDR1 SEHNR, CDR2 FQNEAQ (reference sequence). V was pared by 2 bases and J by 4 bases, with 11 bases between. This CDR3 has 14 amino acids. In nucleotides, the CDR3 is TGTGCCAGCAGCTTATGGGGGGCGCGCACTGAAGCTTTCTTT. As protein: CASSLWGARTEAFF.

This sequence joins TRBV11-2 and TRBJ2-2; D is unresolved. This CDR3 has 15 amino acids. Germline CDR1 SGHAT, CDR2 FQNNGV. Trimming stripped 5 bases from V and 4 bases from J, with 14 bases between. DNA for the CDR3: TGTGCCAGCAGCCGAGTAGGGCAAGGCACCGGGGAGCTGTTTTTT. It codes for CASSRVGQGTGELFF.

V usage is TRBV19 and J usage is TRBJ1-1, with 7 bases aligning to TRBD1. This CDR3 is 14 amino acids long. Unmatched junction bases numbered 8, after V lost 5 bases and J lost 5 bases. Germline V lookup: CDR1 LNHDA, CDR2 SQIVND (reference sequence). The CDR3 loop is CASSEQGFDTEAFF. CDR3 DNA sequence: TGTGCCAGTAGTGAACAGGGGTTCGATACTGAAGCTTTCTTT.

The chain uses TRBV2 and TRBJ2-1; D might be TRBD1 (6 bases). From germline, CDR1 is SNHLY and CDR2 FYNNEI. V was pared by 6 bases and J by 0 bases, with 9 bases between. This CDR3 spans 14 amino acids. The CDR3 region is CASRLDSSYNEQFF. DNA of the CDR3: TGTGCCAGCAGACTGGACAGCTCCTACAATGAGCAGTTCTTC.

This clone was observed a single time. The chain has TRBV5-1 and TRBJ1-4, with TRBD1 identical over 10 bases. Germline V CDR1 and CDR2: SGHRS, YFSETQ. V lost 3 bases, J lost 5 bases, and 4 bases stayed unmatched. This CDR3 has 15 amino acids. CDR3 in amino acids: CASSSGQGQNEKLFF. The CDR3 coding sequence is TGCGCCAGCAGCTCGGGACAGGGGCAGAATGAAAAACTGTTTTTT.

The V gene is TRBV6-6, the J gene TRBJ1-1; TRBD1 matches at 12 bases. The CDR3 totals 15 residues. With V trimmed by 6 bases and J by 5 bases, 7 bases remained unmatched. Germline assignment: CDR1 MNHNY and CDR2 SVGAGI (reference sequence). CDR3 residues: CASRTGTGGNTEAFF. The CDR3 DNA reads TGTGCCAGCAGGACCGGGACAGGGGGCAATACTGAAGCTTTCTTT.

This rearrangement joins TRBV19 to TRBJ2-5; the D call may be TRBD1 or TRBD2 (5 bases each). Trimming removed 1 base from V and 5 bases from J, with 14 bases in between. The CDR3 extends over 15 amino acids. The germline V gene has CDR1 LNHDA and CDR2 SQIVND (reference sequence). CDR3 amino acids: CASSIVRGPQETQYF. CDR3 nucleotides: TGTGCCAGTAGTATAGTCCGGGGCCCACAGGAGACCCAGTACTTC.

This chain connects TRBV10-1 to TRBJ2-1; D not certain. CDR1 is WNHNN, CDR2 SYGVQD, per germline (reference sequence). The CDR3 contains 13 residues. V was cut by 3 bases and J by 4 bases, with 7 bases left in between. The CDR3 nucleotides read TGCGCCAGCAGTGAACTTCGGTACAATGAGCAGTTCTTC. Translating it yields CASSELRYNEQFF.

As for this clone: Other nucleotide sequences in the sample specify the same CDR3. This chain's CDR3 is CASSLVAYEQYF. DNA of the CDR3: TGTGCCAGCAGCCTAGTGGCTTACGAGCAGTACTTC. The chain employs TRBV7-9 and TRBJ2-7; D is undetermined. CDR3 length: 12 amino acids. The V end was cut by 5 bases, the J end by 4 bases, with 9 bases between. The germline V gene encodes CDR1 SEHNR and CDR2 FQNEAQ (reference sequence).

The V call is TRBV13, the J call TRBJ2-5; 9 nucleotides align to TRBD2. The CDR3 consists of 17 residues. V shed 5 bases, J shed 6 bases, and the junction held 16 bases outside the gene matches. Germline CDR1 is PRHDT and CDR2 is FYEKMQ (reference sequence). CDR3 region: CASSKEYLRGGPKTQYF. CDR3 bases: TGTGCCAGCAGCAAGGAGTACTTGCGGGGGGGCCCGAAGACCCAGTACTTC.

The chain recombines TRBV4-2 with TRBJ2-3, with 10 positions matching TRBD2. This CDR3 region has 17 residues. In germline, CDR1 is LGHNA, CDR2 YNFKEQ. The junction had 5 bases not matched to a gene; V was cut back by 0 bases and J by 2 bases. CDR3 sequence: CASSQEYSGGATDTQYF. The CDR3 region has the DNA TGTGCCAGCAGCCAAGAATACAGCGGGGGGGCCACAGATACGCAGTATTTT.

The chain has TRBV27 and TRBJ1-1, with D uncertain. The CDR3 totals 11 residues. The germline V and J ends were trimmed by 7 bases and 1 base, with 4 bases remaining between them. Looked up from germline, CDR1 is MNHEY and CDR2 is SMNVEV (reference sequence). CDR3 loop: CASKQNTEAFF. CDR3 DNA sequence: TGTGCCAGCAAACAGAACACTGAAGCTTTCTTT.

This rearrangement joins TRBV19 to TRBJ2-1; D is uncertain. The germline gives CDR1 LNHDA, CDR2 SQIVND (reference sequence). V shed 5 bases and J shed 8 bases, with 16 bases lying between them. The CDR3 extends over 14 amino acids. The CDR3 nucleotides are TGTGCCAGTAGTCTTGAGGAGTCTCTCCATGAGCAGTTCTTC. Translated, it gives CASSLEESLHEQFF.

The chain joins TRBV7-8 to TRBJ2-7; the D gene is possibly TRBD1 (5 bases). This CDR3 comprises 14 residues. With 3 bases removed from V and 1 base from J, the gap between germline ends came to 10 bases. Germline V CDR1 and CDR2: SGHVS, FQNEAQ. The CDR3 loop reads CASSLDTWSYEQYF. Written as DNA, the CDR3 is TGTGCCAGCAGCTTGGACACCTGGTCCTACGAGCAGTACTTC.

This chain uses TRBV30 with TRBJ1-6; D unresolved. Germline V gene data show CDR1 as GTSNPN and CDR2 as SVGIG (reference sequence). V was pared by 3 bases and J by 9 bases, with 6 bases between. The CDR3 extends over 11 amino acids. In nucleotides, the CDR3 is TGTGCCTGGAGACCCCTTTCACCCCTCCACTTT. Protein product: CAWRPLSPLHF.

This clone has just one count. The rearrangement links TRBV7-8 to TRBJ2-7, with TRBD1 as a possible D gene (5 bases). V was shortened by 0 bases and J by 5 bases, with 11 bases between the two germline ends. The CDR3 has 14 residues. Germline V gene lookup returns CDR1 SGHVS and CDR2 FQNEAQ. In DNA form, the CDR3 reads TGTGCCAGCAGCTTAGCGGGGCGGAAGGACGAGCAGTACTTC. Its protein is CASSLAGRKDEQYF.

This chain connects TRBV6-5 to TRBJ1-2; TRBD1 matches 12 bases. The CDR3 is made up of 15 amino acids. The ends lost 0 bases at V and 8 bases at J; junction bases unmatched: 4. The V gene's germline CDR1 is MNHEY and CDR2 SVGAGI. This CDR3 reads CASSYSGTGGLGYTF. For the CDR3, the DNA is TGTGCCAGCAGTTACTCCGGGACAGGGGGCTTGGGCTACACCTTC.